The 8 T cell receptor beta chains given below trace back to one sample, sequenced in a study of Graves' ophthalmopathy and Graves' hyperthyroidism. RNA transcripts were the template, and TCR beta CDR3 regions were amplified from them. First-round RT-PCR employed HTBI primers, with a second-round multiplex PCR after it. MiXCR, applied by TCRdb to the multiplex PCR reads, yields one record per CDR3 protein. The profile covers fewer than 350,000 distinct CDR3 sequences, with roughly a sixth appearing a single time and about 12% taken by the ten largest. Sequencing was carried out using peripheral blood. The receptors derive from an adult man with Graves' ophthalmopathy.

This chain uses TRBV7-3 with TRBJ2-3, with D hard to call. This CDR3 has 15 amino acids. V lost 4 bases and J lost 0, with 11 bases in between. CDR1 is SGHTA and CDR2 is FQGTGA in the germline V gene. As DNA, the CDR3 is TGTGCCAGCAGCTCCGACGGACGGAGCACAGATACGCAGTATTTT. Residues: CASSSDGRSTDTQYF.

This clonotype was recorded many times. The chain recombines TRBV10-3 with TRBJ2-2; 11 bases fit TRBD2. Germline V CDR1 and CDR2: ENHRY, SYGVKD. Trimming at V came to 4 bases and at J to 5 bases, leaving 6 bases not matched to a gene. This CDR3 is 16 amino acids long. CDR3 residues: CAISGRTSGQTGELFF. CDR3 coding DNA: TGTGCCATCAGTGGGAGGACTAGCGGGCAGACCGGGGAGCTGTTTTTT.

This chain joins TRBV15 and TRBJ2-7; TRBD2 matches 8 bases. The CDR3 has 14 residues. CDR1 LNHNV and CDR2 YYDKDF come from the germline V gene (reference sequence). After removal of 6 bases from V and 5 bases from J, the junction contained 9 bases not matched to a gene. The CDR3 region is CATSPGGRGNEQYF. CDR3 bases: TGTGCCACCAGTCCGGGAGGGAGAGGGAACGAGCAGTACTTC.

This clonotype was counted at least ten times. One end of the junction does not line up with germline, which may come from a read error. CDR3 amino acids: CASAGGGGPTGELLF. In DNA form, the CDR3 reads TGTGCCAGCGCTGGTGGGGGAGGGCCCACCGGGGAGCTGCTTTTT. The chain links TRBV11-2 to TRBJ2-2; 7 bases fit TRBD2. Germline CDR1 SGHAT, CDR2 FQNNGV. The CDR3 is 15 amino acids.

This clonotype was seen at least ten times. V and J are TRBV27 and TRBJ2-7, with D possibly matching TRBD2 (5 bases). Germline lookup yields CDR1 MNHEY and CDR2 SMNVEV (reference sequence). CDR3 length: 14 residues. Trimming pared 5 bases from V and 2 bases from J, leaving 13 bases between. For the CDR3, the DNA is TGTGCCAGCAGTCGTTCCGGACTGACCTACGAGCAGTACTTC. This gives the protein CASSRSGLTYEQYF.

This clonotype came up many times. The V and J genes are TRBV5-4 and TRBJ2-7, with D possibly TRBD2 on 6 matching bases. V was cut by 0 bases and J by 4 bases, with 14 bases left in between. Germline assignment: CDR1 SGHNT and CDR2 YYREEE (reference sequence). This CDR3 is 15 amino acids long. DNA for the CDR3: TGTGCCAGCAGCTTGGGCGGGACCGCGTGGTACGAGCAGTACTTC. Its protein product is CASSLGGTAWYEQYF.

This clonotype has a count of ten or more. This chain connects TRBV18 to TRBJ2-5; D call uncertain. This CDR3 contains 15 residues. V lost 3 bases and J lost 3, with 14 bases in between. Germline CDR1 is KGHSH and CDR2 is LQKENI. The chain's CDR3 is CASSPQAGPEETQYF. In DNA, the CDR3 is TGTGCCAGCTCACCTCAGGCCGGTCCCGAAGAGACCCAGTACTTC.

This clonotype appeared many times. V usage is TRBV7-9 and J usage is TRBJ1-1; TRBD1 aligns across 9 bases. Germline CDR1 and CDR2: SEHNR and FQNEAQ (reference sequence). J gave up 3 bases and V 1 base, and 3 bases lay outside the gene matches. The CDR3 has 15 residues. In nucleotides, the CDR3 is TGTGCCAGCAGCTTAGGACGACAGGGGGACACTGAAGCTTTCTTT. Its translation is CASSLGRQGDTEAFF.